The 8 T cell receptor beta chains listed next were all sequenced from one sample in a study of blood T cell repertoires in COVID-19. The table came from immunoSEQ multiplex PCR; TCRdb's copy has only in-frame clones and leaves some out. The sample records about 220,000 clones, roughly 87% being singletons. Sequenced: peripheral blood. The receptors were sampled from a middle-aged man with active or convalescent COVID-19.

CDR3 region: CASSIWASGSTDTQYF. As DNA, the CDR3 is TGTGCCAGTAGTATTTGGGCTAGCGGAAGCACAGATACGCAGTATTTT. V and J are TRBV19 and TRBJ2-3, with 7 bases lining up with TRBD2. The length of the CDR3 is 16 residues. J lost 0 bases, V lost 3 bases, and 6 bases had no gene match. CDR1 is LNHDA and CDR2 is SQIVND in the germline V gene (reference sequence).

The rearrangement uses TRBV2 and TRBJ2-3; D is possibly TRBD2 (5 bases). The germline CDR1 and CDR2 sequences are SNHLY and FYNNEI. This CDR3 comprises 11 residues. V was trimmed by 7 bases and J by 5 bases, leaving 7 bases between them. The chain's CDR3 is CASNEGDTQYF. CDR3 in DNA: TGTGCCAGCAACGAGGGAGATACGCAGTATTTT. The whole variable domain, filled in from reference TRBV2 and TRBJ2-3, reads EPEVTQTPSHQVTQMGQEVILRCVPISNHLYFYWYRQILGQKVEFLVSFYNNEISEKSEIFDDQFSVERPDGSNFTLKIRSTKLEDSAMYFCASNEGDTQYFGPGTRLTVL.

This clone showed up just once. The chain joins TRBV2 to TRBJ2-2; D uncertain. CDR3 length: 12 residues. Germline loops: CDR1 SNHLY, CDR2 FYNNEI. V was pared by 7 bases and J by 7 bases, with 10 bases between. This CDR3 reads CASTPEDGELFF. In nucleotides, the CDR3 is TGTGCCAGCACCCCTGAGGACGGGGAGCTGTTTTTT. Supplemented by reference TRBV2 and TRBJ2-2, the full variable domain reads EPEVTQTPSHQVTQMGQEVILRCVPISNHLYFYWYRQILGQKVEFLVSFYNNEISEKSEIFDDQFSVERPDGSNFTLKIRSTKLEDSAMYFCASTPEDGELFFGEGSRLTVL.

Note on this clone: Its ends do not fully match the called genes, so a read error is possible. The V call is TRBV19, the J call TRBJ1-5; the D gene is possibly TRBD1 (5 bases). There are 13 residues in the CDR3. Germline CDR1 and CDR2: LNHDA and SQIVND (reference sequence). CDR3 nucleotides: TGCCCAGCGGGGGTGGGGGGGACTCAGCCCCAGCATTTT. It codes for CPAGVGGTQPQHF.

With respect to this clone: Other DNA sequences within the sample encode an identical CDR3. The chain combines TRBV27 with TRBJ1-2; D is unresolved. Germline CDR1 reads MNHEY; CDR2 reads SMNVEV (reference sequence). The CDR3 runs to 13 residues. The V end was cut by 2 bases, the J end by 0 bases, with 4 bases between. CDR3: CASSLTSNYGYTF. The DNA for the CDR3 is TGTGCCAGCAGTTTAACTTCTAACTATGGCTACACCTTC.

This chain connects TRBV19 to TRBJ2-1; 9 bases fit TRBD2. V was pared by 5 bases and J by 7 bases, with 6 bases of the junction left unmatched. Germline V gene data show CDR1 as LNHDA and CDR2 as SQIVND (reference sequence). This CDR3 contains 14 residues. CDR3 protein: CASSWAGGINEQFF. CDR3 sequence (DNA): TGTGCCAGTAGTTGGGCGGGAGGGATAAATGAGCAGTTCTTC.

The chain couples TRBV4-1 to TRBJ2-2; 7 bases are a match to TRBD2. CDR1 and CDR2 from the germline V gene are MGHRA and YSYEKL. V lost 1 base, J lost 5 bases, and 7 bases stayed unmatched. The CDR3 sequence is 16 residues long. CDR3 region: CASSQASGVRTGELFF. The CDR3 region has the DNA TGCGCCAGCAGCCAAGCCAGCGGGGTGAGGACCGGGGAGCTGTTTTTT.

Only a few counts were recorded for this clone. V gene TRBV29-1 combines with J gene TRBJ1-2, with D maybe TRBD1 (6 bases). V was shortened by 0 bases and J by 8 bases, with 13 bases between the two germline ends. Germline CDR1 and CDR2: SQVTM and ANQGSEA. The CDR3 contains 13 residues. The CDR3: CSVEDPQGPGYTF. For the CDR3, the DNA is TGCAGCGTTGAAGATCCACAGGGTCCAGGCTACACCTTC.